Below are 16 T cell receptor beta chains sequenced from a single sample in a study of response to subunit inactivated influenza vaccine. Each CDR3 protein gets one entry after TCRdb re-called the RT-PCR reads with MiXCR. The sample lists hundreds of thousands of distinct CDR3 sequences, 6.5% to 8% seen once, with over 10% in the top ten. The sequencing used PBMCs from blood, collected less than 30 months after vaccination. The receptors originated from a man aged 50-75 years who received an inactivated influenza vaccine.

The table lists this clonotype with many counts. The rearrangement uses TRBV20-1 and TRBJ1-2; 7 bases agree with TRBD1. Germline values: CDR1 DFQATT, CDR2 SNEGSKA (reference sequence). The V segment lost 4 bases and the J segment 5 bases; nucleotides outside the gene matches: 7. This CDR3 is 13 amino acids long. CDR3 nucleotide sequence: TGCAGTGCTATTAGCACAGGGGATTATGGCTACACCTTC. Protein: CSAISTGDYGYTF.

This clonotype showed up just once. V gene TRBV4-1 combines with J gene TRBJ1-5; TRBD1 agrees at 7 bases. This CDR3 region has 15 residues. Germline trimming cut 4 bases from V and 5 bases from J; bases unmatched to any gene: 8. From germline, CDR1 is MGHRA and CDR2 YSYEKL. The CDR3 nucleotides read TGCGCCAGCAGCCCAGGGGGTGGCAGACATCAGCCCCAGCATTTT. Its translation is CASSPGGGRHQPQHF.

This clonotype has only a few counts. V gene TRBV27 combines with J gene TRBJ1-1, with TRBD1 matching 7 bases. Germline CDR1 and CDR2: MNHEY and SMNVEV (reference sequence). The length of the CDR3 is 15 residues. V lost 1 base to trimming and J lost 4 bases; unmatched junction nucleotides: 6. CDR3: CASSLYKTGPTEAFF. As DNA, the CDR3 is TGTGCCAGCAGTTTATATAAGACAGGGCCCACTGAAGCTTTCTTT.

For this clonotype: It is likely a read error, because the conserved phenylalanine at the end of the CDR3 is missing. The V gene is TRBV12-3 or TRBV12-4, the J gene TRBJ2-1; perhaps TRBD2 as D (5 bases). The CDR3 has 14 residues. Trimming cost V 9 bases and J 8 bases, with 20 bases left between them. DNA for the CDR3: TGTGCCAGTTGGGAGACATCTATTCCGCATGAGCAGTTCCTC. Residues: CASWETSIPHEQFL.

Comment on this clonotype: Relative to the germline gene, one junction end is altered; a read error may explain this. The chain couples TRBV4-1 to TRBJ1-1; 10 nucleotides line up with TRBD1. The germline V gene encodes CDR1 MGHRA and CDR2 YSYEKL. The CDR3 totals 13 residues. CDR3 bases: TGCGCCAGCAGCCAAAACGTAGACAGGGGGCATGTCTTT. Translated, it gives CASSQNVDRGHVF.

At least ten counts were recorded for this clonotype. The chain couples TRBV24-1 to TRBJ2-1; 9 nucleotides match TRBD2. Germline V gives CDR1 KGHDR, CDR2 SFDVKD. The V segment lost 4 bases and the J segment 5 bases; nucleotides outside the gene matches: 8. This CDR3 is built from 16 residues. The CDR3: CATSDPIAGANNEQFF. CDR3 nucleotide sequence: TGTGCCACCAGTGACCCTATAGCGGGAGCCAACAATGAGCAGTTCTTC.

The chain links TRBV12-3 or TRBV12-4 to TRBJ1-1; D not resolved. V was cut by 5 bases and J by 7 bases, with 14 bases left in between. CDR3 length equals 13 residues. DNA for the CDR3: TGTGCCAGCAGTGCCTATCGACGGAGTGAAGCTTTCTTT. Amino acid sequence: CASSAYRRSEAFF.

This clonotype came up a few times. The chain combines TRBV12-3 or TRBV12-4 with TRBJ2-2; weak D call: TRBD2 (7 bases). V gave up 8 bases and J gave up 3 bases, with 13 bases separating them. The CDR3 runs 14 residues. The CDR3 nucleotides read TGTGCCAGCGGGGGGGCATTGTACACCGGGGAGCTGTTTTTT. Protein: CASGGALYTGELFF.

In this sample, this clonotype turned up many times. The gene calls are TRBV10-3 and TRBJ2-1; 7 bases align to TRBD1. The ends lost 10 bases at V and 6 bases at J; junction bases unmatched: 12. The germline V gene encodes CDR1 ENHRY and CDR2 SYGVKD. This CDR3 is built from 14 residues. CDR3 DNA: TGTGCCACTATGTTAGGGGGCCGGACCAATGAGCAGTTCTTC. It codes for CATMLGGRTNEQFF.

This clonotype was seen ten or more times. The CDR3 sequence is CASVPHNRADNEQFF. The CDR3 region has the DNA TGTGCCAGCGTTCCACATAACAGGGCGGACAATGAGCAGTTCTTC. The chain has TRBV28 and TRBJ2-1; TRBD1 might be the D (6 bases). Germline V gene lookup returns CDR1 MDHEN and CDR2 SYDVKM. V shed 8 bases and J shed 5 bases, with 19 bases lying between them. The CDR3 has 15 amino acids.

The chain has TRBV7-9 and TRBJ1-2; D possibly corresponds to TRBD1 (6 bases). The CDR3 extends over 14 amino acids. V lost 0 bases and J 4 bases, leaving 9 bases between the germline ends. From germline, CDR1 is SEHNR and CDR2 FQNEAQ (reference sequence). CDR3 nucleotide sequence: TGTGCCAGCAGCTTAGCTCAGGGGACCTATGGCTACACCTTC. This encodes CASSLAQGTYGYTF. The whole variable domain, remainder taken from reference TRBV7-9 and TRBJ1-2, is DTGVSQNPRHKITKRGQNVTFRCDPISEHNRLYWYRQTLGQGPEFLTYFQNEAQLEKSRLLSDRFSAERPKGSFSTLEIQRTEQGDSAMYLCASSLAQGTYGYTFGSGTRLTVV.

This clonotype was counted a few times. The V and J genes are TRBV20-1 and TRBJ1-5; 11 bases align to TRBD1. The CDR3 is made up of 14 amino acids. Unmatched junction bases numbered 4, after V lost 3 bases and J lost 6 bases. Germline V lookup: CDR1 DFQATT, CDR2 SNEGSKA (reference sequence). CDR3 protein: CSASSGTGGQPQHF. The CDR3 nucleotides are TGCAGTGCTAGCTCCGGGACAGGGGGTCAGCCCCAGCATTTT.

This clonotype occurred a few times. V gene TRBV20-1 combines with J gene TRBJ1-1; TRBD1 is a possible D gene (5 bases). V lost 2 bases and J 4 bases, leaving 14 bases between the germline ends. This CDR3 region has 14 residues. In germline, CDR1 is DFQATT, CDR2 SNEGSKA (reference sequence). DNA of the CDR3: TGCAGTGCTAGACGTAGGGGATTCTCCACTGAAGCTTTCTTT. Translation gives CSARRRGFSTEAFF.

This rearrangement joins TRBV7-3 to TRBJ1-2; D remains unclear. CDR3 length: 12 residues. Germline values: CDR1 SGHTA, CDR2 FQGTGA. Trimming cost V 1 base and J 6 bases, with 6 bases left between them. The CDR3 loop reads CASSLNGDGYTF. The CDR3 DNA sequence: TGTGCCAGCAGCTTAAATGGGGATGGCTACACCTTC.

This clonotype was counted many times. This rearrangement joins TRBV19 to TRBJ2-4; no clear D gene. V lost 8 bases and J lost 0, with 14 bases in between. The V gene's germline CDR1 is LNHDA and CDR2 SQIVND (reference sequence). This CDR3 is 15 amino acids long. The CDR3 DNA sequence: TGTGCCAGTTCTGATATACAGCTAGCCAAAAACATTCAGTACTTC. Translating gives CASSDIQLAKNIQYF.

This clonotype came up a few times. The chain joins TRBV7-8 to TRBJ2-7; TRBD2 agrees at 7 bases. The CDR3 runs 15 residues. CDR1 SGHVS and CDR2 FQNEAQ come from the germline V gene. Germline trimming cut 1 base from V and 0 bases from J; bases unmatched to any gene: 3. CDR3 in amino acids: CASSLDGEGSYEQYF. The CDR3 nucleotides are TGTGCCAGCAGCTTAGATGGGGAGGGCTCCTACGAGCAGTACTTC.